This T cell receptor beta chain was identified in a study of T cell responses to AZD1222 COVID-19 vaccine. V lost 4 bases and J lost 4, with 9 bases in between. Germline assignment: CDR1 SGHRS and CDR2 YFSETQ. The CDR3 is made up of 14 amino acids. Data came from immunoSEQ multiplex PCR; TCRdb stores just in-frame clones and leaves some out. This table holds about 130,000 clones, 85% to 95% found once. Specimen: peripheral blood, collected 28 days after the second AZD1222 dose. The V and J genes are TRBV5-1 and TRBJ2-6, with D hard to call. This clonotype originated in an adult who received the AZD1222 COVID-19 vaccine. Here the CDR3 DNA reads TGCGCCAGCAGCGATCGTCGAGGGGCCAACGTCCTGACTTTC. Amino acid sequence: CASSDRRGANVLTF.